This T cell receptor beta chain emerged from a study of OX40 agonist ivuxolimab in advanced cancers. Across the study: Patients were treated with ivuxolimab, an agonistic anti-OX40 (CD134) antibody.

Generated by immunoSEQ multiplex PCR, the TCRdb table keeps only in-frame clones and is missing some. The profile shows some 59,000 clones, roughly nine tenths of them singletons. V was trimmed by 0 bases and J by 4 bases, leaving 6 bases between them. The CDR3 extends over 13 amino acids. From germline, CDR1 is LNHDA and CDR2 SQIVND (reference sequence). This clone was counted only a few times. The V call is TRBV19, the J call TRBJ1-2; D ambiguous. This TCR derives from an adult with an advanced solid tumor such as melanoma, head and neck, liver or kidney cancer. The starting material was CD4+ or CD8+ T cells sorted from blood, obtained in a trial of the OX40 agonist ivuxolimab. Here the CDR3 reads CASSIDVSYGYTF. The CDR3 nucleotides are TGTGCCAGTAGTATAGATGTGAGCTATGGCTACACCTTC.